The rows below give T cell receptor beta chains drawn from one sample of a study of blood T cell repertoires in COVID-19. TCRdb keeps only in-frame clones here, not all; method: immunoSEQ multiplex PCR. The sample lists over 65,000 clones, 80% to 90% occurring once. Sequencing was carried out using peripheral blood. Source of these receptors: a man of 80 years or more with COVID-19, enrolled during active disease. The CDR3 runs from the conserved cysteine through the conserved F or W.

>TRBJ2-5|TRBV18
CASSPGARETQYF
>TRBJ2-3|TRBV7-3
CASRSKRGGDTQYF
>TRBJ2-3|TRBV5-1
CASSLGGQASTDTQYF
>TRBJ1-6|TRBV13
CASSVLGGISPLHF
>TRBJ1-6|TRBV6-6
CASSPRGVQSPLHF
>TRBJ2-5|TRBV28
CASSSRTSGGAGSETQYF
>TRBJ2-5|TRBV19
CASSIGRQEQETQYF
>TRBJ1-4|TRBV5-1
CASSLGRDKGATNEKLFF
>TRBJ2-7|TRBV9
CASSRTSGGDGQYF
>TRBJ1-4|TRBV13
CASSANRGLGEKLFF
>TRBJ2-5|TRBV7-6
CASSSLLQGTSGGSLAAQYF
>TRBJ2-3|TRBV7-9
CASSLATPSTDTQYF
>TRBJ2-5|TRBV5-1
CASSLATGIAQETQYF
>TRBJ2-1|TRBV21-1
CASSKLETPSPGLADYNEQFF
>TRBJ1-4|TRBV28
CASSTGSLRQNNEKLFF
>TRBJ1-5|TRBV6-1
CASSEAAGRGIQPQHF